This T cell receptor beta chain originates from a study of shared clonotypes between healthy human individuals. About the study: Serving as donors were two women and a few men, whose ages spanned 18 to 49.

This CDR3 region has 13 residues. With 3 bases clipped from V and 8 bases from J, the junction kept 4 bases outside the gene matches. Germline CDR1 reads SGHAT; CDR2 reads FQNNGV. In the original processing: ImmunoSEQ output held junction-only sequences without quality scores, so filtering differed. Sequencing used immunoSEQ multiplex PCR; TCRdb keeps in-frame clones, though not all of them. From that table come the V and J calls and clone size; the DNA was used to work out D and trimming. The sample consists of a few hundred thousand clones, less than 85% of them appearing once. Specimen: memory CD4+ T cells sorted from blood. The subset: CD45RA-negative fraction. The V and J genes are TRBV11-2 and TRBJ2-4, with 7 bases that match TRBD1. The sequence was collected from a man aged 25 to 45 in good health. CDR3 DNA: TGTGCCAGCAGCTTGACAGGGCGGGACATTCAGTACTTC. This gives the protein CASSLTGRDIQYF.